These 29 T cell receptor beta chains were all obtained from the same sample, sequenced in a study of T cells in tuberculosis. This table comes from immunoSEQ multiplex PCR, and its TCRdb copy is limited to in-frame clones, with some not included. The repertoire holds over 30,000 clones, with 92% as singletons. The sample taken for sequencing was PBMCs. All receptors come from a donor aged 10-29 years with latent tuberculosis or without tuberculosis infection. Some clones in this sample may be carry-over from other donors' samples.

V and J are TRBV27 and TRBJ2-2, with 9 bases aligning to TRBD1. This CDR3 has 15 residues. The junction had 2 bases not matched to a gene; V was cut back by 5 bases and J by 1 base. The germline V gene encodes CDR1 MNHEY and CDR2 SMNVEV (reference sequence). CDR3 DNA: TGTGCCAGCAGTATGGGACAGGGGAACACCGGGGAGCTGTTTTTT. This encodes CASSMGQGNTGELFF.

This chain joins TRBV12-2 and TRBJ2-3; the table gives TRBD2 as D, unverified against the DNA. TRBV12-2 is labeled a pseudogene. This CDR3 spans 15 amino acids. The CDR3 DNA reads TGTGCAAGTCGCTCGGGACTAGCGGGACCAGATACGCAGTATTTT. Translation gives CASRSGLAGPDTQYF.

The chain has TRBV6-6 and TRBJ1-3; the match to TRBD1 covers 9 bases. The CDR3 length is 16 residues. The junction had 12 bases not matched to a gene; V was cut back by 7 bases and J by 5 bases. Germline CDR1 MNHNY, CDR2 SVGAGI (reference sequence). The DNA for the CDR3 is TGTGCCAGCAACCAGGGTAGGGGACAGGGAAGAAACACCATATATTTT. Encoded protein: CASNQGRGQGRNTIYF.

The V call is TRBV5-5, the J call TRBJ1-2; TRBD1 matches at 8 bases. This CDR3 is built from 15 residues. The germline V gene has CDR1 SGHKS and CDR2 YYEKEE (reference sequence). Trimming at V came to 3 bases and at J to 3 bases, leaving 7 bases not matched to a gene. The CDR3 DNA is TGTGCCAGCAGCTCCTGGACAGGGCGAGACTATGGCTACACCTTC. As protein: CASSSWTGRDYGYTF.

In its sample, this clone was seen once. The CDR3 nucleotides read TGTGCCAGCAGCGGGTACAGGGGGCGCCCCGGGGAGCTGTTTTTT. It encodes CASSGYRGRPGELFF. The chain employs TRBV9 and TRBJ2-2, with 9 bases fitting TRBD1. The CDR3 loop spans 15 amino acids. Germline V gene data show CDR1 as SGDLS and CDR2 as YYNGEE. Trimming removed 3 bases from V and 6 bases from J; junction bases left unmatched: 6.

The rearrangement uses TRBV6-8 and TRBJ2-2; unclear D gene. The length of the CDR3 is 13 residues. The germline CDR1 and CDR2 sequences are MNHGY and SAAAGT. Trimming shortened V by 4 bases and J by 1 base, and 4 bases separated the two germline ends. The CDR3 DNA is TGTGCCAGCAGTTCCTTGAACACCGGGGAGCTGTTTTTT. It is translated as CASSSLNTGELFF.

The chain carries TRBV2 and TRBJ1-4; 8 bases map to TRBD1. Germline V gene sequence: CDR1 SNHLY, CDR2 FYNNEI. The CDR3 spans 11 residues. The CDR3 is CADRVNEKLFF. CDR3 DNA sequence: TGTGCGGACAGGGTAAATGAAAAACTGTTTTTT. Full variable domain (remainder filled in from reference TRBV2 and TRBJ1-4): EPEVTQTPSHQVTQMGQEVILRCVPISNHLYFYWYRQILGQKVEFLVSFYNNEISEKSEIFDDQFSVERPDGSNFTLKIRSTKLEDSAMYFCADRVNEKLFFGSGTQLSVL.

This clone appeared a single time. This CDR3 is CAWSRNTGEVVAFF. The DNA of the CDR3 is TGTGCCTGGAGTCGCAATACAGGGGAGGTTGTAGCTTTCTTT. V is TRBV30 and J is TRBJ1-1; 7 nucleotides match TRBD1. The CDR3 is 14 amino acids. The V and J ends lost 2 bases and 10 bases, in that order; junction bases with no gene match: 13. Germline CDR1 and CDR2: GTSNPN and SVGIG (reference sequence).

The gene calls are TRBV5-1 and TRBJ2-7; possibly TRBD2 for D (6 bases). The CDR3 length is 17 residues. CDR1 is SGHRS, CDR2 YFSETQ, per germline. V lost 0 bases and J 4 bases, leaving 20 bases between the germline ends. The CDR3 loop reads CASSLGFGGLGEYEQYF. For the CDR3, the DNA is TGCGCCAGCAGCTTGGGATTCGGGGGTCTAGGCGAATACGAGCAGTACTTC.

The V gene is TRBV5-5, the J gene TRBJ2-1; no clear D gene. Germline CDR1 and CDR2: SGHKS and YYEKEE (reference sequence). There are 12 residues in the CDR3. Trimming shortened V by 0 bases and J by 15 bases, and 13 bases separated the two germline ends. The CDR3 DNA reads TGTGCCAGCAGCTTGGAAGGCAGGTTACCGTTCTTC. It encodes CASSLEGRLPFF.

The CDR3 region is CAWSPPDGSGSYNEQFF. The CDR3 DNA is TGTGCCTGGAGTCCCCCTGACGGGAGTGGATCCTACAATGAGCAGTTCTTC. V usage is TRBV30 and J usage is TRBJ2-1, with D tentatively TRBD2 (6 bases). Germline CDR1 GTSNPN, CDR2 SVGIG (reference sequence). The CDR3 consists of 17 residues. V was cut by 2 bases and J by 1 base, with 18 bases left in between.

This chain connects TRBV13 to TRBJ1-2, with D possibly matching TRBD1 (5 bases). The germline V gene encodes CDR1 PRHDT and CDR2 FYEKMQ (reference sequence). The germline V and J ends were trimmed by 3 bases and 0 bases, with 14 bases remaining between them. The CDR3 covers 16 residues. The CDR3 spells CASSFRGQAPNYGYTF. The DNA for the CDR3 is TGTGCCAGCAGCTTTAGGGGCCAGGCTCCTAACTATGGCTACACCTTC.

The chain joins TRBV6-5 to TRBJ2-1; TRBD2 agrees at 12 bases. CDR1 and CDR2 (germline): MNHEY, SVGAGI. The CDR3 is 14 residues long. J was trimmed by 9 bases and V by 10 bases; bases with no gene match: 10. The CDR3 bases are TGTGCCACCTCTCGACTAGCGGGGGAAGGTGAGCAGTTCTTC. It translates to CATSRLAGEGEQFF.

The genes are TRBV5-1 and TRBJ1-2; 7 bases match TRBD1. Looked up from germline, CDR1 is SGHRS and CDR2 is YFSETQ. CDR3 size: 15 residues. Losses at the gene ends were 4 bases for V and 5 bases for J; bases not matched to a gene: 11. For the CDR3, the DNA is TGCGCCAGCAGCGGCAGGGGGAAGGGTGATTATGGCTACACCTTC. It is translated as CASSGRGKGDYGYTF.

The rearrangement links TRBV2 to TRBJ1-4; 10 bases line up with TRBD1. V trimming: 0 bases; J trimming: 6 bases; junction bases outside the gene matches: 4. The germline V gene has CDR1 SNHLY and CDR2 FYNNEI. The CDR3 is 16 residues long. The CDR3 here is CASSEAGTGEYEKLFF. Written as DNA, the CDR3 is TGTGCCAGCAGTGAAGCGGGGACAGGGGAGTATGAAAAACTGTTTTTT. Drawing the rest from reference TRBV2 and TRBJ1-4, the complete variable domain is EPEVTQTPSHQVTQMGQEVILRCVPISNHLYFYWYRQILGQKVEFLVSFYNNEISEKSEIFDDQFSVERPDGSNFTLKIRSTKLEDSAMYFCASSEAGTGEYEKLFFGSGTQLSVL.

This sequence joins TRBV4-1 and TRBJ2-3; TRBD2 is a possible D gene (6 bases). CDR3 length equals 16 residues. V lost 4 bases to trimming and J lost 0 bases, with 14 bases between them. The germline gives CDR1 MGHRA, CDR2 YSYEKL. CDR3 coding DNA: TGCGCCAGCAGCCCGACCGCTAGCGCCAGCACAGATACGCAGTATTTT. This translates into CASSPTASASTDTQYF.

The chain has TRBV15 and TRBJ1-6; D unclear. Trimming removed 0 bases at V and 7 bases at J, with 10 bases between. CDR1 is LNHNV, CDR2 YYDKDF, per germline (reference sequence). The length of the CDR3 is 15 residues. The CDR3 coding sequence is TGTGCCACCAGCAGAGATATCTCTAGAAATTCACCCCTCCACTTT. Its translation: CATSRDISRNSPLHF.

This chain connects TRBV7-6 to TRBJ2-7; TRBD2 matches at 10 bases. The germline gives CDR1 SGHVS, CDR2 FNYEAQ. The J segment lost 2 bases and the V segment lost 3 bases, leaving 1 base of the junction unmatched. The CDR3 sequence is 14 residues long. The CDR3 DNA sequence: TGTGCCAGCAGCTTCCTAGCGGGAGCCTACGAGCAGTACTTC. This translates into CASSFLAGAYEQYF.

The CDR3 nucleotides read TGTGCCAGCAGTGGGGGACAGCCTAACTATGGCTACACCTTC. Its protein product is CASSGGQPNYGYTF. The gene calls are TRBV6-1 and TRBJ1-2; 7 nucleotides agree with TRBD1. V trimming: 4 bases; J trimming: 0 bases; junction bases outside the gene matches: 2. The CDR3 has 14 residues. Germline CDR1 reads MNHNS; CDR2 reads SASEGT.

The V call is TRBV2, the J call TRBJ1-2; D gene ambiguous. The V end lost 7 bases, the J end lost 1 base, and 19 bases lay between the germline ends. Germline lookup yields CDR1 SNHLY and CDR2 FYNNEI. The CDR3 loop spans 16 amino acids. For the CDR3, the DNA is TGTGCCAGCACCGAAGGTTCGGGGAATCTTAACTATGGCTACACCTTC. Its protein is CASTEGSGNLNYGYTF.

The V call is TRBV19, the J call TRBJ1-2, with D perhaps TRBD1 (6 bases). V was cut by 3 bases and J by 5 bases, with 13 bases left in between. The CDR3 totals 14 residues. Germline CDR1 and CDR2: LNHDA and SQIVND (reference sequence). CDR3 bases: TGTGCCAGTAGTATTCTCCCAGGGGATTATGGCTACACCTTC. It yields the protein CASSILPGDYGYTF.

CDR3 in amino acids: CASSRAGDANEKLFF. The CDR3, as DNA: TGCGCCAGCAGCCGGGCGGGGGACGCTAATGAAAAACTGTTTTTT. This sequence joins TRBV5-1 and TRBJ1-4, with D possibly being TRBD1 (5 bases). Germline-derived CDR1 and CDR2 are SGHRS and YFSETQ. The germline V and J ends were trimmed by 4 bases and 3 bases, with 13 bases remaining between them. This CDR3 contains 15 residues.

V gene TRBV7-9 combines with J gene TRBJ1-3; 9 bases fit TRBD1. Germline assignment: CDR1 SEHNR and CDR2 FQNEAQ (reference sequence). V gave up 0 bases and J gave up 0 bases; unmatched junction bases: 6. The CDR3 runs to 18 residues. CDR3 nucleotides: TGTGCCAGCAGCTTAGCGTTAATGGGACAGGGCTCTGGAAACACCATATATTTT. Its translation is CASSLALMGQGSGNTIYF.

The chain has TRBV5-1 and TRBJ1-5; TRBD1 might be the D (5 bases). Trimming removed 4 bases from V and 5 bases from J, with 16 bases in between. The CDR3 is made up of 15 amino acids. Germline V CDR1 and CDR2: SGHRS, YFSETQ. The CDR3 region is CASSPRGGDHQPQHF. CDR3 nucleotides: TGCGCCAGCAGCCCCCGGGGGGGGGATCATCAGCCCCAGCATTTT.

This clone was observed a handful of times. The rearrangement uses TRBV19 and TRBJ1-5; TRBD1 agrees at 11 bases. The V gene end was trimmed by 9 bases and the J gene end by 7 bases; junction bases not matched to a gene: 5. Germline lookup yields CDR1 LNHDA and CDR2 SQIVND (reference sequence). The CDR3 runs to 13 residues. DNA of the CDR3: TGTGCCAGCCGCGGGACAGGGGGACAGCCCCAGCATTTT. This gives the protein CASRGTGGQPQHF.

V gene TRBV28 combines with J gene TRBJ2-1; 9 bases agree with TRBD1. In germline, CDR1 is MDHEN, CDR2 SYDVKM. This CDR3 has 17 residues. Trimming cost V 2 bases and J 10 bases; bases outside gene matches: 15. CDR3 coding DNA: TGTGCCAGCAGTTTAAGGGGACAGGGCCCTAACCTAGGGGAGCAGTTCTTC. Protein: CASSLRGQGPNLGEQFF.

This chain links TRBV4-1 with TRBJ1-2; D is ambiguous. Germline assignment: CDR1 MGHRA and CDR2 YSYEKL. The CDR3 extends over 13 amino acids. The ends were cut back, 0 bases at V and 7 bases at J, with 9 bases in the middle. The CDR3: CASSQETRAGYTF. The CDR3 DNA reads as TGCGCCAGCAGCCAAGAGACGAGGGCTGGCTACACCTTC.

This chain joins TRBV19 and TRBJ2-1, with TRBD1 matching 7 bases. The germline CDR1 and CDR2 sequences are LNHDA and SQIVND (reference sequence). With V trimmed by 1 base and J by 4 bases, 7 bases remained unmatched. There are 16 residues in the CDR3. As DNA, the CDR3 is TGTGCCAGTAGTATAGGCCGACAGGGCCATTACAATGAGCAGTTCTTC. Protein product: CASSIGRQGHYNEQFF.

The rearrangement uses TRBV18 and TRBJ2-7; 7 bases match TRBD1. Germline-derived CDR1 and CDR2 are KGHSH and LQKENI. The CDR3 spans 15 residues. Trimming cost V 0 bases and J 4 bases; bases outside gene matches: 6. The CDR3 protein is CASSPPRDRTYEQYF. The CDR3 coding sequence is TGTGCCAGCTCACCACCCCGGGACAGAACGTACGAGCAGTACTTC. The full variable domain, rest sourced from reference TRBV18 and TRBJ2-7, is NAGVMQNPRHLVRRRGQEARLRCSPMKGHSHVYWYRQLPEEGLKFMVYLQKENIIDESGMPKERFSAEFPKEGPSILRIQQVVRGDSAAYFCASSPPRDRTYEQYFGPGTRLTVT.